Below are 6 T cell receptor beta chains sequenced from a single sample in a study of T cell repertoires in cytomegalovirus infection. TCRdb reanalysed the reads using MiXCR and keeps one entry per CDR3 protein. Altogether about 740,000 distinct CDR3 sequences are present, 35% to 40% being singletons, with the ten largest covering about 2.8%. Sequenced sample: PBMCs. The receptors shown here come from a human donor in good health (CMV status not recorded). Some clones in this sample may be carry-over from other donors' samples.

The rearrangement links TRBV15 to TRBJ1-3; no clear D. The CDR3 loop spans 16 amino acids. Germline V CDR1 and CDR2: LNHNV, YYDKDF (reference sequence). V shed 3 bases and J shed 0 bases, with 12 bases lying between them. CDR3: CATSRADGYSGNTIYF. The DNA of the CDR3 is TGTGCCACCAGCAGGGCAGACGGATACTCTGGAAACACCATATATTTT.

This chain joins TRBV28 and TRBJ1-3; D is undetermined. Germline V gene data show CDR1 as MDHEN and CDR2 as SYDVKM. Trimming took off 7 bases at V and 3 bases at J, with 16 bases between the two ends. CDR3 length: 15 residues. The CDR3 is CASTTPLGFGNTIYF. The CDR3 bases are TGTGCCAGCACCACCCCCCTGGGGTTTGGAAACACCATATATTTT.

The chain couples TRBV6-8 to TRBJ1-1, with D perhaps TRBD1 (5 bases). Deletions cut 4 bases from V and 4 bases from J, with 10 bases between. The CDR3 is 13 residues long. Looked up from germline, CDR1 is MNHGY and CDR2 is SAAAGT. The chain's CDR3 is CASSWAGSTEAFF. In DNA form, the CDR3 reads TGTGCCAGCAGTTGGGCAGGGAGCACTGAAGCTTTCTTT.

Only a few counts were recorded for this clonotype. The gene calls are TRBV6-1 and TRBJ2-5, with 7 bases lining up with TRBD2. The J segment lost 1 base and the V segment lost 6 bases, leaving 8 bases of the junction unmatched. The germline gives CDR1 MNHNS, CDR2 SASEGT. The CDR3 consists of 15 residues. The CDR3 DNA is TGTGCCAGCAGCCAACCGCGCGGGGGCCAAGAGACCCAGTACTTC. Protein: CASSQPRGGQETQYF.

Remarks on this clonotype: One end of the junction fails to match germline, which may point to a read error. The V and J genes are TRBV13 and TRBJ2-3; 11 nucleotides match TRBD2. Germline V lookup: CDR1 PRHDT, CDR2 FYEKMQ (reference sequence). The CDR3 loop spans 17 amino acids. The CDR3: CASSPVTSGTYTDTQYF. CDR3 DNA sequence: TGCGCCAGCAGCCCCGTGACTAGCGGGACCTACACAGATACGCAGTATTTT.

V usage is TRBV4-1 and J usage is TRBJ2-7; D ambiguous. V dropped 1 base and J dropped 0 bases, with 10 bases sitting between them. Germline V lookup: CDR1 MGHRA, CDR2 YSYEKL. This CDR3 contains 15 residues. The CDR3 protein is CASSQGEYSSYEQYF. The CDR3 DNA is TGCGCCAGCAGCCAAGGAGAGTACAGCTCCTACGAGCAGTACTTC.